The 21 T cell receptor beta chains presented below share a single source sample, sequenced in a study of blood T cell repertoires in COVID-19. The method was immunoSEQ multiplex PCR; TCRdb's version includes in-frame clones alone and lacks a portion of them. This sample has 300,000 to 350,000 clones; roughly 86% occur once, and the top ten carry more than 7.5%. Sample: peripheral blood. The receptors here all came from a man aged 25 to 45 with COVID-19, enrolled during active disease.

The rearrangement links TRBV19 to TRBJ1-5; 7 bases match TRBD1. The CDR3 sequence is 15 residues long. V gave up 7 bases and J gave up 4 bases; unmatched junction bases: 10. Germline-derived CDR1 and CDR2 are LNHDA and SQIVND (reference sequence). CDR3 DNA sequence: TGTGCCAGTACCATCTGGACAGGCTCAAATCAGCCCCAGCATTTT. Amino acids: CASTIWTGSNQPQHF.

The genes are TRBV6-5 and TRBJ2-7, with 8 bases identical to TRBD1. CDR1 is MNHEY, CDR2 SVGAGI, per germline. The CDR3 is 14 residues long. Germline trimming cut 5 bases from V and 0 bases from J; bases unmatched to any gene: 3. As DNA, the CDR3 is TGTGCCAGCAGTCCCAGGGGGCACTCCTACGAGCAGTACTTC. Translation: CASSPRGHSYEQYF.

The rearrangement uses TRBV30 and TRBJ1-1; D remains ambiguous. The germline V and J ends were trimmed by 1 base and 1 base, with 7 bases remaining between them. Germline V gene sequence: CDR1 GTSNPN, CDR2 SVGIG (reference sequence). This CDR3 comprises 13 residues. CDR3 sequence reads: CAWSAGKNTEAFF. In nucleotides, the CDR3 is TGTGCCTGGAGTGCGGGGAAGAACACTGAAGCTTTCTTT.

The chain has TRBV20-1 and TRBJ2-5; tentatively, D is TRBD2 (5 bases). The germline gives CDR1 DFQATT, CDR2 SNEGSKA (reference sequence). The CDR3 runs 11 residues. V lost 6 bases, J lost 0 bases, and 5 bases lay in between. In DNA form, the CDR3 reads TGCAGTGCGAGGGACCAAGAGACCCAGTACTTC. Translating gives CSARDQETQYF.

The chain is built from TRBV28 and TRBJ2-7; 7 bases line up with TRBD2. The J segment lost 0 bases and the V segment lost 5 bases, leaving 4 bases of the junction unmatched. CDR3 size: 14 residues. CDR1 is MDHEN and CDR2 is SYDVKM in the germline V gene. CDR3 sequence (DNA): TGTGCCAGCAGTCCCCTAGCGGCCTCCTACGAGCAGTACTTC. Translated: CASSPLAASYEQYF.

V gene TRBV6-5 combines with J gene TRBJ1-2; 8 bases map to TRBD1. The CDR3 consists of 13 residues. CDR1 is MNHEY, CDR2 SVGAGI, per germline. V lost 6 bases and J lost 3; bases outside the gene matches: 3. CDR3 loop: CASSKQGDYGYTF. The CDR3 DNA reads TGTGCCAGCAGCAAACAGGGGGACTATGGCTACACCTTC.

This chain connects TRBV28 to TRBJ2-1; 7 bases are shared with TRBD2. The CDR3 totals 17 residues. In germline, CDR1 is MDHEN, CDR2 SYDVKM. J lost 3 bases, V lost 6 bases, and 14 bases had no gene match. The CDR3 region has the DNA TGTGCCAGCAGCCTGGGGGGAGCTAGCGGATACTACAATGAGCAGTTCTTC. Translated: CASSLGGASGYYNEQFF.

This chain uses TRBV3-1 (or the pseudogene TRBV3-2) with TRBJ1-5, with D maybe TRBD1 (6 bases). The V gene's germline CDR1 is LGHDT and CDR2 YNNKEL (reference sequence). The CDR3 runs to 14 residues. The V end lost 6 bases, the J end lost 4 bases, and 13 bases lay between the germline ends. The CDR3 bases are TGTGCCAGCAGTGAACAGGGAGGGAATCAGCCCCAGCATTTT. Translated, it gives CASSEQGGNQPQHF.

The chain links TRBV2 to TRBJ2-3; possible D gene TRBD2, 6 bases. CDR1 is SNHLY, CDR2 FYNNEI, per germline. CDR3 length equals 13 residues. The V and J ends lost 6 bases and 14 bases respectively, with 21 bases between them. For the CDR3, the DNA is TGTGCCAGCAGCCGGGACTGGCTAAAAGAGTGGTATTTT. Encoded protein: CASSRDWLKEWYF.

This chain joins TRBV30 and TRBJ2-7; no definite D call. The germline V gene encodes CDR1 GTSNPN and CDR2 SVGIG (reference sequence). This CDR3 has 12 residues. V lost 0 bases and J 3 bases, leaving 6 bases between the germline ends. This CDR3 reads CAWSVHSYEQYF. CDR3 in DNA: TGTGCCTGGAGTGTACACAGCTACGAGCAGTACTTC. The full variable domain, its missing parts supplied by reference TRBV30 and TRBJ2-7, is SQTIHQWPATLVQPVGSPLSLECTVEGTSNPNLYWYRQAAGRGLQLLFYSVGIGQISSEVPQNLSASRPQDRQFILSSKKLLLSDSGFYLCAWSVHSYEQYFGPGTRLTVT.

J is TRBJ2-5 and V is TRBV5-4; 11 bases fit TRBD2. With V trimmed by 3 bases and J by 5 bases, 9 bases remained unmatched. The CDR3 sequence is 16 residues long. Germline V lookup: CDR1 SGHNT, CDR2 YYREEE (reference sequence). CDR3 protein: CASSSTSGAGGETQYF. The CDR3 nucleotides read TGTGCCAGCAGCTCGACTAGCGGGGCGGGGGGGGAGACCCAGTACTTC.

The chain carries TRBV5-1 and TRBJ2-3; D is perhaps TRBD1 (6 bases). Germline values: CDR1 SGHRS, CDR2 YFSETQ. The CDR3 totals 15 residues. Trimming shortened V by 2 bases and J by 1 base, and 11 bases separated the two germline ends. The CDR3 DNA is TGCGCCAGCAGCTTTCAGGGGTCGGGCACAGATACGCAGTATTTT. It specifies CASSFQGSGTDTQYF.

The chain couples TRBV7-2 to TRBJ2-5; 10 bases match TRBD2. Looked up from germline, CDR1 is SGHTA and CDR2 is FQGNSA. Trimming cost V 0 bases and J 2 bases; bases outside gene matches: 6. The CDR3 runs 17 residues. The CDR3 DNA reads TGTGCCAGCAGCTTAGCGCTTAGGACTAGCGGACAAGAGACCCAGTACTTC. This codes for CASSLALRTSGQETQYF.

The chain combines TRBV6-2 or TRBV6-3 with TRBJ2-1; 8 bases agree with TRBD2. CDR3 size: 15 residues. The junction had 14 bases not matched to a gene; V was cut back by 6 bases and J by 10 bases. Germline V lookup: CDR1 MNHEY, CDR2 SVGEGT. CDR3 amino acids: CASSEQPLAGGEQFF. The DNA of the CDR3 is TGTGCCAGCAGCGAACAGCCCCTAGCGGGCGGCGAGCAGTTCTTC.

The rearrangement links TRBV5-1 to TRBJ1-1; TRBD1 is a possible D gene (6 bases). V was trimmed by 4 bases and J by 7 bases, leaving 14 bases between them. Germline V CDR1 and CDR2: SGHRS, YFSETQ. CDR3 length equals 13 residues. The CDR3 sequence: CASSLGQSREAFF. The CDR3 nucleotides are TGCGCCAGCAGCCTTGGACAGAGCCGTGAAGCTTTCTTT. Full variable domain (missing parts from reference TRBV5-1 and TRBJ1-1): KAGVTQTPRYLIKTRGQQVTLSCSPISGHRSVSWYQQTPGQGLQFLFEYFSETQRNKGNFPGRFSGRQFSNSRSEMNVSTLELGDSALYLCASSLGQSREAFFGQGTRLTVV.

The J gene is TRBJ1-4, the V gene TRBV4-3, with no clear D. The V gene lost 0 bases and the J gene lost 0 bases, with 8 bases spanning the gap. Germline loops: CDR1 LGHNA, CDR2 YSLEER. The CDR3 extends over 16 amino acids. CDR3 in amino acids: CASSQDYSATNEKLFF. The CDR3 DNA follows: TGCGCCAGCAGCCAAGATTATTCCGCAACTAATGAAAAACTGTTTTTT.

The V call is TRBV7-3, the J call TRBJ2-2; TRBD2 agrees at 10 bases. CDR1 SGHTA and CDR2 FQGTGA come from the germline V gene. The CDR3 totals 16 residues. V shed 4 bases, J shed 4 bases, and the junction held 6 bases outside the gene matches. Written as DNA, the CDR3 is TGTGCCAGCAGCTCAGCGGGGGGGCTGGGCACCGGGGAGCTGTTTTTT. Its translation is CASSSAGGLGTGELFF.

The chain has TRBV19 and TRBJ1-2; 12 nucleotides line up with TRBD1. The CDR3 contains 16 residues. V shed 4 bases, J shed 4 bases, and the junction held 7 bases outside the gene matches. From germline, CDR1 is LNHDA and CDR2 SQIVND (reference sequence). Here the CDR3 DNA reads TGTGCCAGTAGTACTCTCCCGGGACAGGGGGCCTATGGCTACACCTTC. Protein: CASSTLPGQGAYGYTF.

This chain connects TRBV19 to TRBJ1-2; D call uncertain. The V and J ends lost 4 bases and 2 bases respectively, with 14 bases between them. The CDR3 sequence is 15 residues long. Germline V gene sequence: CDR1 LNHDA, CDR2 SQIVND (reference sequence). The CDR3 reads CASSNPFTSNYGYTF. CDR3 DNA sequence: TGTGCCAGTAGTAATCCCTTTACATCGAACTATGGCTACACCTTC.

This chain uses TRBV15 with TRBJ1-4, with D possibly being TRBD1 (5 bases). This CDR3 contains 17 residues. Germline CDR1 reads LNHNV; CDR2 reads YYDKDF (reference sequence). Trimming cost V 0 bases and J 5 bases, with 16 bases left between them. The CDR3 reads CATSRDQPRGGNEKLFF. The CDR3 bases are TGTGCCACCAGCAGAGATCAGCCCCGGGGGGGGAATGAAAAACTGTTTTTT.

J is TRBJ2-1 and V is TRBV7-6, with 11 bases fitting TRBD2. The ends lost 5 bases at V and 4 bases at J; junction bases unmatched: 7. The CDR3 spans 16 residues. Germline V gene lookup returns CDR1 SGHVS and CDR2 FNYEAQ. CDR3 loop: CASSPTSGSAYNEQFF. CDR3 coding DNA: TGTGCCAGCAGCCCCACTAGCGGGAGTGCTTACAATGAGCAGTTCTTC.